The entry below describes one T cell receptor (beta chain). What antigen it recognizes has not been identified. A much larger clone differs by one base, so this may be a read error. This sample was included in a study of post-analysis software for immune sequencing data (dated by TCRdb to the mid-2010s). Context from the whole study: Recorded disease courses included relapsing-remitting, secondary progressive and progressive-relapsing multiple sclerosis, with some patients lacking subtype annotation. A subset of samples was prepared in parallel using single-end sample barcoding, then pooled and co-amplified after Illumina adapter ligation. Patient repertoires were compared against some twelve previously published healthy control repertoires from donors aged about 6 to 27 years. The research as a whole found: Compared with controls, multiple sclerosis patients had significantly lower normalized Chao1 diversity, a finding suggesting substantial peripheral T-cell clonal expansion. The multiple sclerosis patient group was slightly younger than the control group. Direct clustering with F measure showed strong co-clustering of samples prepared in the same batch, prompting a batch-effect correction.

Libraries were made using PCR. The data were produced on an Illumina HiSeq 2500. To reduce PCR and sequencing biases, unique molecular identifiers were incorporated into the TCR beta cDNA libraries. Roughly 500,000 cDNA molecules were obtained per 1 to 10 million input T cells, so each molecule approximated one T cell. The patient libraries were prepared and sequenced using the same protocol as the earlier healthy control dataset. Within a given batch, samples were prepared together, multiplexed and sequenced on the same HiSeq lane. In the authors' own workflow: Raw barcoded reads were processed with MIGEC, discarding single-read molecular identifier groups before consensus assembly and CDR3 extraction. VDJtools was used for post-analysis of the clonotype tables, and diversity was normalized by down-sampling every dataset to the size of the smallest sample. Repertoire overlap clustering matched CDR3 amino acid but not nucleotide sequences to correct batch-related cross-sample contamination. TCRdb trimmed the raw reads at Q25, called clones with MiXCR and kept productive beta chains. Entries that share a CDR3 protein sequence are merged under the most common genes and DNA. It is TCRdb's table, rather than the study itself, that gives the V and J calls and clone size. The sample table records about 820,000 distinct CDR3 sequences; roughly 50% of these occur just once. Of the sample, under 6% is held by the ten largest clones.

To demonstrate the VDJtools post-analysis software, the study profiled TCR beta repertoires from the peripheral blood of under 15 young patients with multiple sclerosis. The multiple sclerosis patients were children and adolescents ranging in age from about 6 to 17 years. Sequencing was performed on blood. The source of this sequence is a girl between 5 and 17 years old with multiple sclerosis.

This receptor has the CDR3 CASSHQGYGYTF. The bases are TGTGCCAGCAGCCACCAAGGCTATGGCTACACCTTC. The rearrangement combines TRBV3-1 with TRBJ1-2; the D gene is not confidently resolved. The CDR1 and CDR2 encoded by the germline V gene (reference sequence) are LGHDT and YNNKEL. There are 12 amino acids in the CDR3, from cysteine to phenylalanine inclusive. Only CDR3 DNA is held: 36 bases, read in frame from base 1. Deletion took 3 bases off V and 4 bases off J, with a span of 6 bases between the germline ends. Where the CDR3 stops, the reference TRBV3-1 and TRBJ1-2 genes take over; the full variable domain is DTAVSQTPKYLVTQMGNDKSIKCEQNLGHDTMYWYKQDSKKFLKIMFSYNNKELIINETVPNRFSPKSPDKAHLNLHINSLELGDSAVYFCASSHQGYGYTFGSGTRLTVV.